In this sample, the clone carrying this T cell receptor (beta chain) turned up once. Profiling relied on immunoSEQ multiplex PCR, and the TCRdb table lists in-frame clones only, not all of them. The table has about 2 million clones, about 95% seen once; the top ten hold 1% to 1.5%. V lost 1 base and J 4 bases, leaving 10 bases between the germline ends. Germline V gene sequence: CDR1 SGHVS, CDR2 FNYEAQ. The CDR3 consists of 14 residues. These data come from a study of shared clonotypes between healthy human individuals. Naive CD8 populations comprised CD45RO-negative cells positively selected for CCR7, excluding terminally differentiated effector memory CD45RA+ cells. All of the donors resided in Nashville, Tennessee, and each was a Caucasian adult.

The sequencing sample was made of naive CD8+ T cells sorted from blood. This clonotype was sampled from a man younger than 35 in good health. This chain links TRBV7-6 with TRBJ1-1; D gene unclear. Here the CDR3 DNA reads TGTGCCAGCAGCTTAGTAGGGTCCGGCACTGAAGCTTTCTTT. It specifies CASSLVGSGTEAFF. The full variable domain, with the rest looked up from reference TRBV7-6 and TRBJ1-1, is GAGVSQSPRYKVTKRGQDVALRCDPISGHVSLYWYRQALGQGPEFLTYFNYEAQQDKSGLPNDRFSAERPEGSISTLTIQRTEQRDSAMYRCASSLVGSGTEAFFGQGTRLTVV.